This TCR beta chain was identified during a study of regulatory T cells in long-lasting Graves disease. Arm-PCR of CDR3 regions with iRepertoire HTBI primers generated TCR beta libraries. TCRdb processed the multiplex PCR reads anew with MiXCR; each CDR3 protein has one entry. The data show approximately 690,000 distinct CDR3 sequences, about 30% seen once. Study-level findings and limits: TCR diversity in persistent Graves' patients was below that of newly diagnosed ones.

Time point indicated: persistent/refractory GD, antithyroid drugs over 5 years with positive TRAb. After RNA was extracted from PBMCs, the TCR library was made from it. The CDR3 runs 15 residues. In germline, CDR1 is SGDLS, CDR2 YYNGEE. The V end was cut by 1 base, the J end by 5 bases, with 12 bases between. For this clonotype: Its antigen is still unknown.

The chain combines TRBV9 with TRBJ2-2; D unclear. This specimen was peripheral blood mononuclear cells (PBMCs), taken when the disease was refractory, from a patient treated with antithyroid drugs. The TCR was taken from a female donor with Graves disease. CDR3 amino acids: CASSVISDQTGELFF. The CDR3 DNA sequence: TGTGCCAGCAGCGTAATCAGTGATCAAACCGGGGAGCTGTTTTTT.